This TCR beta chain derives from a study of cytomegalovirus exposure and HLA in healthy donors. Per the germline V gene, CDR1 is MNHEY and CDR2 is SMNVEV (reference sequence). This CDR3 contains 17 residues. The trim removed 5 bases at V and 2 bases at J, leaving 11 bases unmatched. The PCR employed 60 Vbeta primers together with 13 Jbeta primers. Profiled with immunoSEQ multiplex PCR; TCRdb holds only in-frame clones, not every one. The sample carries 150,000 to 200,000 clones, approximately 80% recorded once. The chain employs TRBV27 and TRBJ1-2, with 10 bases that match TRBD1. This receptor was taken from a man younger than 45 in good health and CMV-seropositive. Sequenced material: PBMCs. CDR3 coding DNA: TGTGCCAGCAGTCGCCGAAAAGGGGGACAGGGGAACTATGGCTACACCTTC. Translating gives CASSRRKGGQGNYGYTF.